This T cell receptor (beta chain) was identified in a study of cytomegalovirus exposure and HLA in healthy donors. The PCR made use of 60 Vbeta and 13 Jbeta primers. Clones were sequenced by immunoSEQ multiplex PCR, and TCRdb holds only the in-frame ones, with some missing. The sample records approximately 160,000 clones, just over 75% being singletons. Trimming at V came to 3 bases and at J to 8 bases, leaving 10 bases not matched to a gene. The CDR3 has 16 amino acids. Germline V gene sequence: CDR1 MNHEY, CDR2 SMNVEV (reference sequence). This sequence was found in a woman aged 40-49 years in good health and CMV-seronegative. This rearrangement joins TRBV27 to TRBJ2-2; 9 positions match TRBD2. What was sequenced was PBMCs. DNA for the CDR3: TGTGCCAGCAGTTTTTCGTGGGTAGCGGGAGCTGGGGAGCTGTTTTTT. Protein product: CASSFSWVAGAGELFF.